This T cell receptor beta chain was sequenced for a study of OX40 agonist ivuxolimab in advanced cancers. Study-wide background: People who had prior anti-PD-1, anti-PD-L1 or anti-CTLA-4 therapy could take part, and under 45% had some.

Overall study findings and caveats: The study found that CD8+ T cells averaged more expanded clones than CD4+.

Some clones are missing from TCRdb's copy, which holds only in-frame ones; the method was immunoSEQ multiplex PCR. The sample lists about 7,800 clones, nearly 90% occurring once. J gave up 2 bases and V 8 bases, and 8 bases lay outside the gene matches. The CDR3 is 15 residues long. Germline CDR1 SGHTA, CDR2 FQGTGA. With respect to this clone: The antigen is not known.

The sequence came from an adult with an advanced solid tumor such as melanoma, head and neck, liver or kidney cancer. Material: CD4+ or CD8+ T cells sorted from blood, obtained in a trial of the OX40 agonist ivuxolimab. V is TRBV7-3 and J is TRBJ2-1; TRBD2 matches at 8 bases. The CDR3 is CASSSGGGAYNEQFF. The CDR3 nucleotides are TGTGCCAGCTCCTCGGGAGGGGGGGCCTACAATGAGCAGTTCTTC.